This T cell receptor beta chain comes out of a study of lymphopenia after photon versus proton radiotherapy. Study results and caveats: Proton therapy kept repertoires fairly stable, unlike photons, which gained effector/memory cells. Post-nadir diversity loss with photons came from oligoclonal expansion, particularly CD8+ Temra cells. A bigger post-nadir fall in TCR diversity correlated inversely with survival time in deceased patients.

Using immunoSEQ multiplex PCR, the repertoire was profiled, and TCRdb retains in-frame clones only, with some absent. This table has about 49,000 clones, around four fifths appearing once. Germline loops: CDR1 SGHRS, CDR2 YFSETQ. This CDR3 region has 15 residues. V shed 2 bases and J 7 bases; nucleotides not matched to a gene: 5. About this clone itself: Its specificity is unknown.

Sample: peripheral blood, taken from a patient treated with photon-based radiotherapy. The rearrangement joins TRBV5-1 to TRBJ2-1; 11 nucleotides agree with TRBD2. The sequence came from a man aged 50-60 years with gastric cancer. DNA for the CDR3: TGCGCCAGCAGCTTACTAGCGGGAGTGGAAAATGAGCAGTTCTTC. The encoded protein is CASSLLAGVENEQFF.